This entry features one TCR beta chain sequence. These data come from a study of blood T cells in healthy people across ages. With a J-beta primer mix and a sample-barcoded 5' primer, a second PCR ran about 7 to 11 cycles. TCRdb re-called the 5' RACE reads with MiXCR, one entry per CDR3 protein. The sample has over 1.5 million distinct CDR3 sequences, 40% to 55% seen once. The draw of peripheral blood yielded ten milliliters from each donor. CDR3 length equals 14 residues. Trimming stripped 1 base from V and 1 base from J, with 10 bases between. Germline V gives CDR1 DFQATT, CDR2 SNEGSKA (reference sequence).

Sequencing input: blood. The receptor's source is a woman aged 35 to 49 in good health. The chain combines TRBV20-1 with TRBJ2-5; the D gene is possibly TRBD1 (5 bases). The CDR3 bases are TGCAGTGCTAGAGGCAGGGTAGGCCAAGAGACCCAGTACTTC. Its translation: CSARGRVGQETQYF.